These 2 T cell receptor beta chains share one sample of origin, sequenced in a study of PD-L1 blockade in urothelial cancer. The repertoire was sequenced with immunoSEQ multiplex PCR; TCRdb's copy has only in-frame clones and lacks some. The data show around 33,000 clones, roughly 82% seen once. Sequences were derived from PBMCs, sampled around atezolizumab (anti-PD-L1) treatment. Receptors were obtained from a man between 65 and 85 years old with urothelial cancer.

This sequence joins TRBV28 and TRBJ2-3; TRBD2 is a possible D gene (6 bases). CDR1 is MDHEN, CDR2 SYDVKM, per germline. CDR3 size: 13 residues. V was trimmed by 3 bases and J by 4 bases, leaving 8 bases between them. The CDR3 DNA reads as TGTGCCAGCAGTTTTACGGGGGCAGATACGCAGTATTTT. It translates to CASSFTGADTQYF.

This chain links TRBV7-6 with TRBJ1-2; D is perhaps TRBD1 (6 bases). The length of the CDR3 is 13 residues. Germline loops: CDR1 SGHVS, CDR2 FNYEAQ. V lost 5 bases and J 2 bases, leaving 9 bases between the germline ends. Here the CDR3 DNA reads TGTGCCAGCAGCCCCGGACAGAACTATGGCTACACCTTC. Its translation is CASSPGQNYGYTF.